This T cell receptor (beta chain) emerged from a study of PD-1 blockade in classical Hodgkin lymphoma. Study-level points and caveats: By C4D1, CD4+ diversity increased significantly, especially in complete responders. Patients excluded were those beginning nivolumab under 1 year after ASCT. Relapsed/refractory patients reportedly had the lowest baseline TCR diversity, below newly diagnosed patients, who were below healthy donors.

For this clone: The antigen is undetermined.

TCRdb's copy holds only in-frame clones and misses some; the assay was immunoSEQ multiplex PCR. The table has almost 20,000 clones, over 80% seen once. Time point here: cycle 4 day 1 (C4D1), after less than seven weeks of nivolumab. Each and every patient relapsed after autologous stem cell transplantation, and patients got differing brentuximab vedotin exposure. Using magnetic negative selection, the CD4+ T cells were separated out of thawed PBMCs. This CDR3 region has 15 residues. Germline trimming cut 0 bases from V and 6 bases from J; bases unmatched to any gene: 1. In germline, CDR1 is SEHNR, CDR2 FQNEAQ (reference sequence).

V gene TRBV7-9 combines with J gene TRBJ1-6; TRBD1 matches at 8 bases. The source material was CD4+ T cells from blood, sampled before the fourth cycle of nivolumab. The receptor was isolated from a human donor with classical Hodgkin lymphoma. Here the CDR3 DNA reads TGTGCCAGCAGCTTAGCAACAGGGGGTAATTCACCCCTCCACTTT. Amino acids: CASSLATGGNSPLHF. The full variable domain, its missing parts supplied by reference TRBV7-9 and TRBJ1-6, is DTGVSQNPRHKITKRGQNVTFRCDPISEHNRLYWYRQTLGQGPEFLTYFQNEAQLEKSRLLSDRFSAERPKGSFSTLEIQRTEQGDSAMYLCASSLATGGNSPLHFGNGTRLTVT.